This section outlines one T cell receptor (beta chain) sequence together with its context. Its antigen is as yet unknown. This record belongs to a study of CD4 T cells in relation to SARS-CoV-2 and coronaviruses. Study in general: The HLA restriction of the shared crossreactive spike epitopes was mapped.

Trimming took off 4 bases at V and 3 bases at J, with 13 bases between the two ends. The length of the CDR3 is 14 residues. Germline CDR1 is MNHEY and CDR2 is SVGEGT. Naive and memory CD4+ T cell DNA was deep-sequenced without culture. Method: immunoSEQ multiplex PCR; TCRdb's copy keeps in-frame clones and lacks some. The sample contains about 56,000 clones, about 91% of which appear only once. Findings of the study overall: The assay detects memory recall responses, not culture-primed primary responses.

The material sequenced was naive CD4+ T cells from PBMCs. Regarding subset: naive CD4+ T cells isolated by negative enrichment. The rearrangement links TRBV6-2 or TRBV6-3 to TRBJ2-7; D ambiguous. The TCR comes from an adult with COVID-19. DNA of the CDR3: TGTGCCAGCAGTTCCTCTCCGCTCGTCTACGAGCAGTACTTC. Translated: CASSSSPLVYEQYF.